The present entry profiles one T cell receptor beta chain with its context. Its target is unknown. The PCR ran on 60 Vbeta and 13 Jbeta primers. The assay was immunoSEQ multiplex PCR, and TCRdb's table has in-frame clones only and misses some. The sample lists 85,000 to 100,000 clones, 69% seen once, with approximately 2.7% in the top ten. The data are from a study of cytomegalovirus exposure and HLA in healthy donors. The CDR3 contains 15 residues. From germline, CDR1 is SGHRS and CDR2 YFSETQ. Trimming took off 2 bases at V and 0 bases at J, with 11 bases between the two ends. Study conclusions and caveats: Reports indicated that the classifier achieved high specificity and sensitivity in diagnosing cytomegalovirus status.

The receptor was derived from a man between 45 and 60 years old in good health and CMV-seronegative. Sequences were obtained from PBMCs. The genes are TRBV5-1 and TRBJ2-5; maybe TRBD2 (6 bases). DNA of the CDR3: TGCGCCAGCAGCTTTTATTGGGGGGACCAAGAGACCCAGTACTTC. As protein: CASSFYWGDQETQYF. The complete variable domain, with remaining parts taken from reference TRBV5-1 and TRBJ2-5, reads KAGVTQTPRYLIKTRGQQVTLSCSPISGHRSVSWYQQTPGQGLQFLFEYFSETQRNKGNFPGRFSGRQFSNSRSEMNVSTLELGDSALYLCASSFYWGDQETQYFGPGTRLLVL.